This TCR beta chain was recorded in a study of Graves' ophthalmopathy and Graves' hyperthyroidism. Study-wide context: Before any treatment was given, at initial diagnosis, peripheral blood was collected.

The authors amplified TCR beta CDR3 regions from RNA transcripts. The first round was an RT-PCR with HTBI primers, and the second round was a multiplex PCR. TCRdb fed the multiplex PCR reads into MiXCR, producing one record per CDR3 protein. The table records 300,000 to 400,000 distinct CDR3 sequences, roughly 16% of them present only once. This clonotype occurred many times. Germline V CDR1 and CDR2: LNHNV, YYDKDF (reference sequence). This CDR3 spans 14 amino acids. Trimming took 6 bases from V and 5 from J; bases not matched to a gene: 9. The V and J genes are TRBV15 and TRBJ2-5, with 7 bases that match TRBD2. What was sequenced was peripheral blood. This receptor was obtained from an adult man with Graves' ophthalmopathy. The DNA of the CDR3 is TGTGCCACCAGTATGGCGGGAGAGGGGGAGACCCAGTACTTC. Translating it yields CATSMAGEGETQYF.